This passage covers 28 T cell receptor beta chains from one sample sequenced in a study of T cell repertoires in cytomegalovirus infection. MiXCR, applied by TCRdb to the reads, yields one record per CDR3 protein. The sample holds approximately 490,000 distinct CDR3 sequences, approximately 10% seen once. The sequenced sample consisted of PBMCs. Receptor source: a human donor in good health (CMV status not recorded). Some clones in this sample may be carry-over from other donors' samples.

This clonotype was counted ten times or more. This rearrangement joins TRBV7-2 to TRBJ2-7; D uncertain. Per germline, CDR1 SGHTA and CDR2 FQGNSA. The CDR3 extends over 14 amino acids. The germline V and J ends were trimmed by 0 bases and 2 bases, with 8 bases remaining between them. The chain's CDR3 is CASSLAGPTYEQYF. The CDR3 bases are TGTGCCAGCAGCTTAGCCGGACCCACCTACGAGCAGTACTTC.

This clonotype was observed at least ten times. The chain has TRBV7-2 and TRBJ1-2, with D possibly matching TRBD1 (5 bases). This CDR3 has 15 residues. CDR1 and CDR2 (germline): SGHTA, FQGNSA. The V gene lost 1 base and the J gene lost 2 bases, with 11 bases spanning the gap. CDR3 nucleotides: TGTGCCAGCAGCTTAGGAGGGGCCGAGAACTATGGCTACACCTTC. Translated, it gives CASSLGGAENYGYTF.

This clonotype was counted many times. The chain has TRBV7-8 and TRBJ1-2, with unresolved D. CDR3 size: 15 residues. Germline CDR1 SGHVS, CDR2 FQNEAQ. V shed 1 base and J shed 4 bases, with 13 bases lying between them. CDR3: CASSLGVDDFYGYTF. The CDR3 nucleotides are TGTGCCAGCAGCTTAGGGGTGGATGACTTCTATGGCTACACCTTC. The full variable domain, completed using reference TRBV7-8 and TRBJ1-2, is GAGVSQSPRYKVAKRGQDVALRCDPISGHVSLFWYQQALGQGPEFLTYFQNEAQLDKSGLPSDRFFAERPEGSVSTLKIQRTQQEDSAVYLCASSLGVDDFYGYTFGSGTRLTVV.

The table lists this clonotype with a few counts. V gene TRBV29-1 combines with J gene TRBJ2-5; 10 bases agree with TRBD2. Germline V lookup: CDR1 SQVTM, CDR2 ANQGSEA. The length of the CDR3 is 14 residues. Trimming took 8 bases from V and 3 from J; bases not matched to a gene: 9. The CDR3 spells CSRPGLAGEETQYF. CDR3 coding DNA: TGCAGCCGTCCAGGGCTAGCGGGAGAAGAGACCCAGTACTTC.

This chain joins TRBV13 and TRBJ2-1; D is uncertain. Germline loops: CDR1 PRHDT, CDR2 FYEKMQ (reference sequence). The V gene lost 1 base and the J gene lost 7 bases, with 11 bases spanning the gap. This CDR3 comprises 14 residues. CDR3 in DNA: TGTGCCAGCAGCTTAGTCATTGAAAGTAATGAGCAGTTCTTC. This sequence encodes CASSLVIESNEQFF. The whole variable domain, filled in from reference TRBV13 and TRBJ2-1, reads AAGVIQSPRHLIKEKRETATLKCYPIPRHDTVYWYQQGPGQDPQFLISFYEKMQSDKGSIPDRFSAQQFSDYHSELNMSSLELGDSALYFCASSLVIESNEQFFGPGTRLTVL.

This clonotype was found a few times. The V and J genes are TRBV4-1 and TRBJ1-5, with D hard to call. The CDR3 extends over 13 amino acids. V was clipped by 5 bases and J by 3 bases, with 8 bases between them. CDR1 and CDR2 from the germline V gene are MGHRA and YSYEKL. The CDR3 coding sequence is TGCGCCAGCAGCGAGCAGCTCAATCAGCCCCAGCATTTT. Its protein product is CASSEQLNQPQHF.

In this sample, this clonotype turned up many times. The chain links TRBV7-2 to TRBJ1-1; D unresolved. CDR1 is SGHTA and CDR2 is FQGNSA in the germline V gene. V was cut by 5 bases and J by 5 bases, with 12 bases left in between. The CDR3 totals 13 residues. CDR3 bases: TGTGCCAGCAGCGAGCGGCGGGGAACTGAAGCTTTCTTT. Encoded protein: CASSERRGTEAFF.

The genes are TRBV5-5 and TRBJ2-7; 9 nucleotides agree with TRBD2. The J segment lost 2 bases and the V segment lost 6 bases, leaving 9 bases of the junction unmatched. CDR3 length: 15 amino acids. Per the germline V gene, CDR1 is SGHKS and CDR2 is YYEKEE (reference sequence). CDR3: CASTILTSGPYEQYF. Written as DNA, the CDR3 is TGTGCCAGCACCATCCTGACTAGCGGCCCCTACGAGCAGTACTTC. The variable domain in full, with the rest retrieved from reference TRBV5-5 and TRBJ2-7, is DAGVTQSPTHLIKTRGQQVTLRCSPISGHKSVSWYQQVLGQGPQFIFQYYEKEERGRGNFPDRFSARQFPNYSSELNVNALLLGDSALYLCASTILTSGPYEQYFGPGTRLTVT.

The V and J genes are TRBV6-6 and TRBJ2-7, with D perhaps assigned TRBD1 or TRBD2 (5 bases each). The ends were cut back, 5 bases at V and 5 bases at J, with 10 bases in the middle. The CDR3 contains 12 residues. Germline CDR1 reads MNHNY; CDR2 reads SVGAGI (reference sequence). CDR3 residues: CASSRRDDEQYF. CDR3 DNA: TGTGCCAGCAGTCGCCGGGACGACGAGCAGTACTTC.

This clonotype was observed many times. V and J are TRBV11-2 and TRBJ2-7, with D tentatively TRBD2 (5 bases). Trimming took off 0 bases at V and 5 bases at J, with 8 bases between the two ends. The germline V gene has CDR1 SGHAT and CDR2 FQNNGV. The CDR3 is 13 residues long. CDR3 sequence (DNA): TGTGCCAGCAGCTTAGATATGCGGGACGAGCAGTACTTC. This sequence encodes CASSLDMRDEQYF.

As to this clonotype: A read error is possible here, since a much larger clone lies one base away. This chain links TRBV11-2 with TRBJ1-2, with TRBD1 matching over 8 bases. Germline V gene sequence: CDR1 SGHAT, CDR2 FQNNGV. V shed 4 bases and J 12 bases; nucleotides not matched to a gene: 10. The CDR3 is made up of 13 amino acids. CDR3 region: CASSSRTGLGDTF. The CDR3 bases are TGTGCCAGCAGCTCAAGGACAGGGTTGGGCGACACCTTC.

In this sample, this clonotype turned up many times. The J gene is TRBJ2-5, the V gene TRBV3-1; unclear D gene. The V and J ends lost 8 bases and 4 bases respectively, with 17 bases between them. The germline CDR1 and CDR2 sequences are LGHDT and YNNKEL (reference sequence). The length of the CDR3 is 14 residues. In nucleotides, the CDR3 is TGTGCCAGCGCCGGTCTGGGTTCGGGAGAGACCCAGTACTTC. Protein product: CASAGLGSGETQYF.

Many counts were recorded for this clonotype. The chain recombines TRBV11-2 with TRBJ2-7; either TRBD1 or TRBD2 may supply D (5 bases each). V shed 1 base and J shed 4 bases, with 14 bases lying between them. Germline CDR1 SGHAT, CDR2 FQNNGV. The CDR3 has 15 amino acids. The CDR3 region is CASSLGRDGRYEQYF. CDR3 in DNA: TGTGCCAGCAGCTTAGGCCGGGACGGACGGTACGAGCAGTACTTC.

A few counts support this clonotype. The chain uses TRBV3-1 and TRBJ1-1; D is undetermined. Germline V gene lookup returns CDR1 LGHDT and CDR2 YNNKEL (reference sequence). Trimming stripped 4 bases from V and 4 bases from J, with 13 bases between. The CDR3 runs 14 residues. The CDR3 nucleotides are TGTGCCAGCAGCCTCACAACAGCCGGCACTGAAGCTTTCTTT. Residues: CASSLTTAGTEAFF.

This clonotype was recorded at least ten times. The chain is built from TRBV12-3 or TRBV12-4 and TRBJ2-1; 8 bases line up with TRBD1. The CDR3 covers 14 residues. The V segment lost 6 bases and the J segment 3 bases; nucleotides outside the gene matches: 4. The CDR3: CASRTGEIYNEQFF. The DNA for the CDR3 is TGTGCCAGCAGGACAGGGGAAATCTACAATGAGCAGTTCTTC.

The sample holds many counts of this clonotype. This CDR3 is CASRGRGSGYTF. CDR3 nucleotide sequence: TGTGCCAGTAGAGGCAGAGGAAGTGGCTACACCTTC. V usage is TRBV19 and J usage is TRBJ1-2; D is unresolved. V lost 6 bases and J lost 7, with 12 bases in between. CDR1 and CDR2 from the germline V gene are LNHDA and SQIVND (reference sequence). This CDR3 region has 12 residues.

This clonotype showed up many times. V usage is TRBV7-9 and J usage is TRBJ2-3; the D is unclear. V lost 1 base and J lost 4, with 9 bases in between. The CDR3 is made up of 14 amino acids. Germline-derived CDR1 and CDR2 are SEHNR and FQNEAQ (reference sequence). CDR3 nucleotide sequence: TGTGCCAGCAGCTTAGAAATTTTTTCAGATACGCAGTATTTT. Protein sequence: CASSLEIFSDTQYF.

The chain has TRBV5-1 and TRBJ2-7; possibly TRBD1 or TRBD2 for D (6 bases each). The germline V gene encodes CDR1 SGHRS and CDR2 YFSETQ. The V and J ends lost 6 bases and 0 bases respectively, with 10 bases between them. This CDR3 contains 13 residues. This chain's CDR3 is CASKWGASYEQYF. The CDR3 bases are TGCGCCAGCAAGTGGGGGGCCTCCTACGAGCAGTACTTC.

This clonotype was seen repeatedly, ten times or more. The chain couples TRBV20-1 to TRBJ1-5; perhaps TRBD1 as D (6 bases). V was shortened by 4 bases and J by 6 bases, with 22 bases between the two germline ends. Germline V lookup: CDR1 DFQATT, CDR2 SNEGSKA (reference sequence). The CDR3 runs 16 residues. The CDR3 nucleotides read TGCAGTGCTAATTCGGGGGGGCAAATCAGGGGTCAGCCCCAGCATTTT. Its translation is CSANSGGQIRGQPQHF.

The gene calls are TRBV7-9 and TRBJ2-3; the D gene is possibly TRBD2 (6 bases). The germline gives CDR1 SEHNR, CDR2 FQNEAQ (reference sequence). Trimming left V 5 bases short and J 2 bases short, with 17 bases between. This CDR3 has 16 amino acids. The chain's CDR3 is CASSGLLRGVTDTQYF. DNA of the CDR3: TGTGCCAGCAGCGGACTACTTCGAGGGGTCACAGATACGCAGTATTTT.

This clonotype was observed at least ten times. The V and J genes are TRBV12-3 or TRBV12-4 and TRBJ2-7, with D possibly matching TRBD2 (7 bases). V lost 6 bases and J lost 3, with 15 bases in between. The CDR3 sequence is 14 residues long. Written as DNA, the CDR3 is TGTGCCAGCAGACCGACCGGGGGGCTCTACGAGCAGTACTTC. Its protein product is CASRPTGGLYEQYF.

This clonotype showed up many times. The rearrangement links TRBV7-3 to TRBJ2-1; 16 bases are a match to TRBD2. Losses at the gene ends were 5 bases for V and 7 bases for J; bases not matched to a gene: 14. The germline V gene has CDR1 SGHTA and CDR2 FQGTGA. The CDR3 consists of 19 residues. CDR3 in DNA: TGTGCCAGCAGCCCCCGGACAGGGACTAGCGGGAGGGCCATGAATGAGCAGTTCTTC. This encodes CASSPRTGTSGRAMNEQFF.

This clonotype showed up many times. The chain links TRBV7-6 to TRBJ1-4, with 7 bases identical to TRBD1. The CDR3 contains 14 residues. The V gene end was trimmed by 4 bases and the J gene end by 7 bases; junction bases not matched to a gene: 6. The germline V gene encodes CDR1 SGHVS and CDR2 FNYEAQ. The CDR3 protein is CASSSIGTVEKLFF. The CDR3 nucleotides read TGTGCCAGCAGCTCCATAGGGACAGTTGAAAAACTGTTTTTT.

This clonotype was observed at least ten times. The chain links TRBV28 to TRBJ2-7; 7 bases line up with TRBD1. J gave up 3 bases and V 5 bases, and 13 bases lay outside the gene matches. The germline V gene has CDR1 MDHEN and CDR2 SYDVKM. This CDR3 has 16 amino acids. The CDR3 DNA follows: TGTGCCAGCAGTACGACTCGAACAGGGGCAGTCTACGAGCAGTACTTC. As protein: CASSTTRTGAVYEQYF.

There are many counts of this clonotype. The rearrangement uses TRBV3-1 and TRBJ1-4; D may be TRBD1 (5 bases). CDR1 is LGHDT, CDR2 YNNKEL, per germline (reference sequence). V was shortened by 3 bases and J by 2 bases, with 13 bases between the two germline ends. The CDR3 has 16 residues. The CDR3 region is CASSQRRGGTNEKLFF. CDR3 DNA: TGTGCCAGCAGCCAGAGAAGGGGAGGGACTAATGAAAAACTGTTTTTT.

This clonotype was detected once. A much bigger clone sits one base away, suggesting this may be a read error. This sequence joins TRBV27 and TRBJ2-5, with 11 bases that match TRBD1. J lost 6 bases, V lost 5 bases, and 5 bases had no gene match. This CDR3 region has 14 residues. CDR1 is MNHEY, CDR2 SMNVEV, per germline (reference sequence). The CDR3 region has the DNA TGTGCCAGCAGTGGGGGACAGGGGGTGAAGACCCAGTACTTC. Its translation is CASSGGQGVKTQYF.

At least ten counts were recorded for this clonotype. The chain has TRBV29-1 and TRBJ2-4; D uncertain. Germline V lookup: CDR1 SQVTM, CDR2 ANQGSEA. Trimming pared 5 bases from V and 8 bases from J, leaving 10 bases between. The CDR3 covers 11 residues. CDR3 DNA sequence: TGCAGCGTTTCTTGGGAAGACATTCAGTACTTC. It is translated as CSVSWEDIQYF.

This clonotype was seen at least ten times. CDR3 protein: CASSSGPLEVGYTF. The DNA for the CDR3 is TGTGCCAGCAGTTCCGGGCCCCTGGAGGTTGGCTACACCTTC. The rearrangement links TRBV28 to TRBJ1-2; D is undetermined. V was trimmed by 4 bases and J by 7 bases, leaving 16 bases between them. Germline assignment: CDR1 MDHEN and CDR2 SYDVKM. The CDR3 extends over 14 amino acids.